The 5 T cell receptor beta chains presented below share a single source sample, sequenced in a study of human T cells and chemical hapten exposure. As to time point: pre-sensitization, week 0. As for treatment: therapeutic diphenylcyclopropenone sensitization with weekly scalp DPC. TCRdb ran MiXCR on the RACE reads and lists one entry per CDR3 protein. The top ten clones hold around 9.5% of a sample with tens of thousands of distinct CDR3 sequences, 9.9% of them seen once. Material: whole blood, obtained in connection with sensitization to the hapten diphenylcyclopropenone (DPC). The receptors stem from a middle-aged man with alopecia areata. Some clones in this sample may be carry-over from other donors' samples.

This clonotype was recorded at least ten times. The chain carries TRBV12-3 or TRBV12-4 and TRBJ1-1; a weak D match, TRBD1 (5 bases). V was shortened by 3 bases and J by 5 bases, with 10 bases between the two germline ends. The CDR3 extends over 13 amino acids. CDR3 nucleotides: TGTGCCAGCAGTTTTTGGGGGATAACTGAAGCTTTCTTT. This codes for CASSFWGITEAFF.

This clonotype showed up many times. The V and J genes are TRBV7-9 and TRBJ1-5; no reliable D call. Germline V CDR1 and CDR2: SEHNR, FQNEAQ (reference sequence). The CDR3 covers 15 residues. The V end was cut by 1 base, the J end by 6 bases, with 13 bases between. The CDR3 sequence is CASSLERKNIQPQHF. The CDR3 coding sequence is TGTGCCAGCAGCTTAGAACGTAAGAACATTCAGCCCCAGCATTTT. The whole variable domain, filled in from reference TRBV7-9 and TRBJ1-5, reads DTGVSQNPRHKITKRGQNVTFRCDPISEHNRLYWYRQTLGQGPEFLTYFQNEAQLEKSRLLSDRFSAERPKGSFSTLEIQRTEQGDSAMYLCASSLERKNIQPQHFGDGTRLSIL.

The rearrangement joins TRBV10-3 to TRBJ2-3; no clear D. This CDR3 is 13 amino acids long. In germline, CDR1 is ENHRY, CDR2 SYGVKD. The germline V and J ends were trimmed by 4 bases and 1 base, with 6 bases remaining between them. For the CDR3, the DNA is TGTGCCATCAGTGGGCAGGGCACAGATACGCAGTATTTT. Translated, it gives CAISGQGTDTQYF.

This clonotype was found a few times. The chain links TRBV7-9 to TRBJ2-2; D is ambiguous. Germline lookup yields CDR1 SEHNR and CDR2 FQNEAQ (reference sequence). This CDR3 has 15 amino acids. V lost 1 base, J lost 2 bases, and 8 bases lay in between. The CDR3: CASSLVESNTGELFF. DNA for the CDR3: TGTGCCAGCAGCTTAGTTGAAAGTAACACCGGGGAGCTGTTTTTT.

This clonotype was picked up a small number of times. V and J are TRBV11-2 and TRBJ2-1, with 9 bases aligning to TRBD1. The CDR3 consists of 15 residues. V dropped 5 bases and J dropped 6; count of bases not matched to a gene: 8. Germline CDR1 SGHAT, CDR2 FQNNGV. In nucleotides, the CDR3 is TGTGCCAGCAGCCGTCCCGGGACAGGGATCAATGAGCAGTTCTTC. Translated: CASSRPGTGINEQFF.